The entry below describes one T cell receptor beta chain. In this sample, this clonotype turned up a few times. Its antigen remains undetermined. The sample holds no much larger clone one base away, and base qualities are not on file. These data belong to a study of T cell repertoires in cytomegalovirus infection (dated by TCRdb to the late 2010s). For context, the study as a whole: The peptide stimulations were aimed at well-studied HLA-B-restricted epitopes as well as recently identified HLA-C-restricted CMV epitopes, whose presentation resists viral immunomodulation. Donor HLA type was relevant to the analysis, as public TCR beta signatures indicated carriage of CMV infection together with the matching HLA type.

Results and caveats for the whole study, not just this receptor: The ex vivo response was dominated by HLA-C-restricted CMV-specific TCR beta clonotypes, which also provided the single most frequent clonotype in two of eight donors. Cumulative frequency of public TCR beta family members discriminated carriers of CMV infection plus the relevant HLA type in this cohort and an independent 352-donor cohort.

The sample's treatment or condition, from its label and the paper: in vitro stimulation with specific CMV peptide epitopes to enrich CMV-specific T cells. Instrument used: Illumina HiSeq 1500. TCRdb reran the public reads through fastp at Q25 and MiXCR, keeping productive beta chains. Entries are consolidated by CDR3 protein sequence, retaining the most common genes and DNA. Counted in this sample were around 430,000 distinct CDR3 sequences; 40% to 50% of them appeared once. The ten largest clones add up to approximately 40% of the sample. The sequenced sample was cultured PBMCs, obtained from culture after CMV antigen stimulation. This sequence originates from a human donor in good health (CMV status not recorded). Some clones in this sample may be carry-over from other donors' samples.

CDR3 sequence: CASSLLAGESYEQYF. The nucleotides are TGTGCCAGCAGCTTGCTAGCGGGGGAGTCCTACGAGCAGTACTTC. In this chain, TRBV7-2 is recombined with TRBJ2-7, with 10 middle bases fitting TRBD2. CDR1 SGHTA and CDR2 FQGNSA were looked up in the germline V gene. CDR3 length: 15 amino acids, cysteine to phenylalanine. The read is trimmed to its CDR3 DNA, 45 bases read in frame from base 1. The germline V end is reduced by 3 bases and the J end by 1 base; junction bases left unmatched: 3. This CDR3, with the reference TRBV7-2 and TRBJ2-7 proteins standing in past its ends, gives the full variable domain GAGVSQSPSNKVTEKGKDVELRCDPISGHTALYWYRQSLGQGLEFLIYFQGNSAPDKSGLPSDRFSAERTGGSVSTLTIQRTQQEDSAVYLCASSLLAGESYEQYFGPGTRLTVT.